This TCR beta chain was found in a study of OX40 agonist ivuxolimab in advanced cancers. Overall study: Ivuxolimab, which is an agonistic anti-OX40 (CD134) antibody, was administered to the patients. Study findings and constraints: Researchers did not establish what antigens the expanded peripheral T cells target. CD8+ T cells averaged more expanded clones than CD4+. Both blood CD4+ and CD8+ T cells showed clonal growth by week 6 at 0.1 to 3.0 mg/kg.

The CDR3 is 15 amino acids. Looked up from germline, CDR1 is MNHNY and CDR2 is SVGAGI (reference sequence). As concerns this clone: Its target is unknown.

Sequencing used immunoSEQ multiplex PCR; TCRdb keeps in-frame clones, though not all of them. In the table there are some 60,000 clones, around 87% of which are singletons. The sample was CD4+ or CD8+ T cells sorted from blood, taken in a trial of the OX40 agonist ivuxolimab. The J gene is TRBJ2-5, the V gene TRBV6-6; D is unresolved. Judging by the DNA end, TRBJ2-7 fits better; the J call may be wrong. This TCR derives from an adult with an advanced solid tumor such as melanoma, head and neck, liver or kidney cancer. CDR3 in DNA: TGTGCCAGCAGTCCTATCCGTACAATCACCTACGAGCAGTACTTC. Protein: CASSPIRTITYEQYF.